This TCR beta chain was identified in a study of monozygotic twins with inflammatory bowel disease (dated by TCRdb to between 2018 and 2021). Context from the whole study: In total, approximately 28 monozygotic twin pairs made up the full study: 19 Danish pairs, all IBD-discordant, plus nine German pairs, of which four were IBD-concordant and five were IBD-discordant. Each individual had, on average, about 151 000 unique TCRalpha sequences and 181 000 unique TCRbeta sequences available for analysis. The search for disease-associated traits relied mainly on comparing, within discordant pairs, IBD patients with their genetically identical healthy co-twins.

Reading from cysteine to phenylalanine, the CDR3 counts 16 amino acids. No DNA sequence was recorded. CDR1 and CDR2, per the germline V gene, are MGHRA and YSYEKL. Library preparation employed 5' RACE. For each TCR library, 3,500 to 4,000 ng of total RNA was used. For each sample, cDNA was synthesized in eight separate reactions using SMARTScribe reverse transcriptase. During cDNA synthesis, template switching introduced unique molecular identifiers that contained a 6-nucleotide sample barcode. TCRalpha and TCRbeta cDNA was amplified in two nested PCRs of about 16 and 10 cycles, and bead purification was carried out after each PCR. Before amplification, the cDNA was treated with uracil DNA-glycosylase and purified using the QIAquick PCR purification kit. The second PCR was the step at which Illumina TruSeq-compatible adapters and sample-specific barcodes were added. Library quality and concentration were assessed using TapeStation and Qubit, and approximately 5 ng of each library was pooled. The pooled libraries were sequenced with 2 x 100 bp reads and custom sequencing primers on an Illumina HiSeq2500 single-index Rapid Run. The paper's processing steps were these. PCR and sequencing errors were corrected by UMI-based consensus assembly using MiGEC version 1.2.6. MiXCR version 2.1.1 was used to carry out V(D)J alignment, clonotype assembly and CDR3 extraction. Normalisation of gene usage, clonotype sharing and MAIT/NKT TCR abundance was achieved by analysing the top 1000, 10 000 and 20 000 clonotypes per sample. Diversity was computed as the inverse Simpson index with the vegan R package after downsampling to 27 000 UMIs. Paired Mann-Whitney U tests on discordant twin pairs were used, with Benjamini-Hochberg multiple-testing correction. TCRdb reprocessed the public reads and reports one entry per CDR3 protein sequence, without DNA. The V and J calls and clone size are TCRdb's, not the authors'. The sample's table lists a count of about 160,000 distinct CDR3 sequences. Under 3.5% of the sample is in the top ten clones.

Study-level results and caveats: Repertoire similarity did not differ between concordant and discordant twins, which could be due to limited statistical power. The results gave no support for a single strong signal or clonotype linked to IBD. Background noise and inter-individual variability may have been introduced into the repertoires by the differing immunosuppressive treatments among patients. Fewer clonotypes were shared with other individuals by IBD patients than by healthy twins, most markedly in patients showing signs of disease activity. The analysis was unable to tell apart different T cell subtypes. TCRbeta repertoire diversity, by inverse Simpson index, was decreased in IBD patients compared with their healthy co-twins.

From each donor, a roughly 2.5 ml peripheral blood sample was drawn into PAXgene tubes and stored at -80 degrees C. Without T cell sorting, total RNA was isolated from whole blood using the PAXgene blood miRNA kit on an automated QIAcube. Deep TCRalpha and TCRbeta repertoire profiling with unique molecular barcoding was performed on peripheral blood of monozygotic twin pairs concordant or discordant for inflammatory bowel disease. Smoking habits were recorded for all twin pairs, and each individual was classified as a current, former or never smoker. About this clonotype: Its binding antigen is unknown.

The chain was built from TRBV4-1 and TRBJ2-3; TCRdb names TRBD2, which stays unverified in the absence of DNA. The TCR sequence derives from a human donor with ulcerative colitis or Crohn's disease, or a healthy co-twin of an affected twin (not recorded which). The specimen was blood. The CDR3 protein sequence reads: CASSQVRERYGGTQYF.